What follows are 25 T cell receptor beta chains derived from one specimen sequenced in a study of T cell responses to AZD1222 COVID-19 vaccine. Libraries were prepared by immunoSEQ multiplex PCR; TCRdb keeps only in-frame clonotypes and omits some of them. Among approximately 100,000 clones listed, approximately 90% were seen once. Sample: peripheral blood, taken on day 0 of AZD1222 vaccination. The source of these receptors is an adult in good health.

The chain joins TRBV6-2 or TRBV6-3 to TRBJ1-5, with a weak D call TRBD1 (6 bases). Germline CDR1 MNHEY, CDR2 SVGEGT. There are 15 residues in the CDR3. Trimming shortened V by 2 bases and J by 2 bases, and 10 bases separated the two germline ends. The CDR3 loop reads CASSYGGGGNQPQHF. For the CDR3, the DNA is TGTGCCAGCAGTTACGGAGGGGGTGGCAATCAGCCCCAGCATTTT.

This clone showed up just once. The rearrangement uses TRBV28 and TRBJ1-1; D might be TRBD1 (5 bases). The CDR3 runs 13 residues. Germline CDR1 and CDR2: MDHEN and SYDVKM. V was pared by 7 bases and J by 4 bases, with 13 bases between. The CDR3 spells CASTRQSGTEAFF. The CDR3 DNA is TGTGCCAGCACCCGACAGTCGGGCACTGAAGCTTTCTTT.

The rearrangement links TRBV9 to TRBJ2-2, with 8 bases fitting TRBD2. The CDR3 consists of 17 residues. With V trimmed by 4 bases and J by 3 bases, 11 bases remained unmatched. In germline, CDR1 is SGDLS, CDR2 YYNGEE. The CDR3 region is CASSYPRVAGYTGELFF. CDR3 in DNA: TGTGCCAGCAGCTACCCCCGAGTAGCGGGATACACCGGGGAGCTGTTTTTT.

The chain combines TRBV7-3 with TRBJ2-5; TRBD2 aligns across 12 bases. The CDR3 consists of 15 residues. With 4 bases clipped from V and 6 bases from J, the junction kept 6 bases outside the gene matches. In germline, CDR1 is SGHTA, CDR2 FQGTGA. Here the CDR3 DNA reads TGTGCCAGCAGCTCCTCTAGCGGGAGGGGGCAGACCCAGTACTTC. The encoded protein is CASSSSSGRGQTQYF.

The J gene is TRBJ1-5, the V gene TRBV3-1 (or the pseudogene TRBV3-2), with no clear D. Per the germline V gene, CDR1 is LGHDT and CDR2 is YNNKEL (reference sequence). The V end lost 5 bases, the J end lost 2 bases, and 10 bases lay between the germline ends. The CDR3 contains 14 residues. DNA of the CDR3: TGTGCCAGCAGCTCTGACCCGGGCAATCAGCCCCAGCATTTT. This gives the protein CASSSDPGNQPQHF.

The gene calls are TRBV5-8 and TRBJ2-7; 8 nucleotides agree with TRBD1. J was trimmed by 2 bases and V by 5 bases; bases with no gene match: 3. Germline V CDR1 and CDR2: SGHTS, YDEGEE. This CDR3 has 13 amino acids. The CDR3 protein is CASRRTGTYEQYF. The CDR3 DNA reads TGTGCCAGCAGAAGGACAGGGACCTACGAGCAGTACTTC. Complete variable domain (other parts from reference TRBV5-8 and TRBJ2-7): EAGVTQSPTHLIKTRGQQATLRCSPISGHTSVYWYQQALGLGLQFLLWYDEGEERNRGNFPPRFSGRQFPNYSSELNVNALELEDSALYLCASRRTGTYEQYFGPGTRLTVT.

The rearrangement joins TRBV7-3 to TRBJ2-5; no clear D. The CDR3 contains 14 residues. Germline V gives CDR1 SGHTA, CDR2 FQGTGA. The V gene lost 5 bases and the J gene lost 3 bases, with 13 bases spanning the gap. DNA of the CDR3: TGTGCCAGCAGCACATCAGGCTTCAAAGAGACCCAGTACTTC. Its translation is CASSTSGFKETQYF.

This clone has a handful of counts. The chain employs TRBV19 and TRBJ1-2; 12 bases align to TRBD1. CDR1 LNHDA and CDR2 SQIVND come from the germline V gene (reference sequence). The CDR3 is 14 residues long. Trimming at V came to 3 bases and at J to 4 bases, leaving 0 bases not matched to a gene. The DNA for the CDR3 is TGTGCCAGTAGTATGGGACAGGGGGCCTATGGCTACACCTTC. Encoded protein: CASSMGQGAYGYTF. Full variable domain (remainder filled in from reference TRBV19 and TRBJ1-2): DGGITQSPKYLFRKEGQNVTLSCEQNLNHDAMYWYRQDPGQGLRLIYYSQIVNDFQKGDIAEGYSVSREKKESFPLTVTSAQKNPTAFYLCASSMGQGAYGYTFGSGTRLTVV.

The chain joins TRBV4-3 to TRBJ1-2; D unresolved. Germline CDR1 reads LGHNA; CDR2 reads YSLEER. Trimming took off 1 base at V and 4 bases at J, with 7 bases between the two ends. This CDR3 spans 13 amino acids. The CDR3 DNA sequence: TGCGCCAGCAGCCAAGTTTCGGCCTATGGCTACACCTTC. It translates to CASSQVSAYGYTF.

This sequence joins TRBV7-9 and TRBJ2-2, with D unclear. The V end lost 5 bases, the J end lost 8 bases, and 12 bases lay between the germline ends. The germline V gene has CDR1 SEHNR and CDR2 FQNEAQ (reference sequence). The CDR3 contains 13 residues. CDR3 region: CASSRYSSGELFF. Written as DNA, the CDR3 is TGTGCCAGCAGCCGTTACAGTAGTGGGGAGCTGTTTTTT. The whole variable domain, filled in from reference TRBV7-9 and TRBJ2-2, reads DTGVSQNPRHKITKRGQNVTFRCDPISEHNRLYWYRQTLGQGPEFLTYFQNEAQLEKSRLLSDRFSAERPKGSFSTLEIQRTEQGDSAMYLCASSRYSSGELFFGEGSRLTVL.

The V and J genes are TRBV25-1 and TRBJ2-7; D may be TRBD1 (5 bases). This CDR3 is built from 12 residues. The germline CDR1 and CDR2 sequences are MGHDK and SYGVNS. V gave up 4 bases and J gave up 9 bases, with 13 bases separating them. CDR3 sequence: CASSVTGQGQYF. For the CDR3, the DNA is TGTGCCAGCAGTGTTACAGGCCAAGGGCAGTACTTC.

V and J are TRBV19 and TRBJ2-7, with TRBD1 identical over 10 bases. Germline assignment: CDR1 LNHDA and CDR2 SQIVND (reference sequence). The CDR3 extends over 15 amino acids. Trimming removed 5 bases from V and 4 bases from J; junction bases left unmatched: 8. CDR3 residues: CASSADDRGRYEQYF. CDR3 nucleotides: TGTGCCAGTAGTGCCGACGACAGGGGGCGGTACGAGCAGTACTTC.

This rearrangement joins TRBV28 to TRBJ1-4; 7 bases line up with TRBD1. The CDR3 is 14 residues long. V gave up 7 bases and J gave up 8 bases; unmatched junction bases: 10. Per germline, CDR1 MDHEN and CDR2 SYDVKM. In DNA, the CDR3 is TGTGCCAGCATTACTACAGGGGAAGGAGAAAAACTGTTTTTT. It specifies CASITTGEGEKLFF.

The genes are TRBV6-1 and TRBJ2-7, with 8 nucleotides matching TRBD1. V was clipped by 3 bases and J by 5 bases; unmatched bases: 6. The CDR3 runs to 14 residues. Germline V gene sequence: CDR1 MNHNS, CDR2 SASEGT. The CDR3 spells CASSDWTGLNEQYF. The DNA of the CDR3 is TGTGCCAGCAGTGATTGGACAGGGTTGAACGAGCAGTACTTC.

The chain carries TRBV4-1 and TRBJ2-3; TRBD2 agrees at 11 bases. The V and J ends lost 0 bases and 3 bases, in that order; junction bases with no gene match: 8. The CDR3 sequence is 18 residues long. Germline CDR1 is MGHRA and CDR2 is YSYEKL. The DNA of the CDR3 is TGCGCCAGCAGCCAAGAGACTCGGGGACTAGCGGCTACAGATACGCAGTATTTT. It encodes CASSQETRGLAATDTQYF.

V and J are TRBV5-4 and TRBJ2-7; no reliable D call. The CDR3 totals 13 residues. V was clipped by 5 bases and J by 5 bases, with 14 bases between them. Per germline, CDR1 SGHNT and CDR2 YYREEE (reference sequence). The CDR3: CASSFERLHEQYF. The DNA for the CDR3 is TGTGCCAGCAGTTTCGAACGACTTCACGAGCAGTACTTC.

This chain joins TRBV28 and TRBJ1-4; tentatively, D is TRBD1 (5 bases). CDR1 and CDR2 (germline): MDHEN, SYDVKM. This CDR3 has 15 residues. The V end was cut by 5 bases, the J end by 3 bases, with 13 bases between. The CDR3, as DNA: TGTGCCAGCAGTCTTCCCGGGACCGCTAATGAAAAACTGTTTTTT. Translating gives CASSLPGTANEKLFF.

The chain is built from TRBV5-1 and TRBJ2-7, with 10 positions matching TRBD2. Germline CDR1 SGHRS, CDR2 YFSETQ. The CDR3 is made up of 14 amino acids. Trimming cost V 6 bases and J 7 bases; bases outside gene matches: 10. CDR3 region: CASTRTSGVGEQYF. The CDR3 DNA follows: TGCGCCAGCACCCGGACTAGCGGAGTGGGGGAGCAGTACTTC.

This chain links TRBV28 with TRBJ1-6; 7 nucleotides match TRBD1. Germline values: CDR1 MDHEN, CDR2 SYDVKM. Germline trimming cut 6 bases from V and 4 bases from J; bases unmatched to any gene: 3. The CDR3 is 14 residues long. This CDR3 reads CASRVGQYNSPLHF. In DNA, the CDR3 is TGTGCCAGCAGAGTGGGACAGTATAATTCACCCCTCCACTTT.

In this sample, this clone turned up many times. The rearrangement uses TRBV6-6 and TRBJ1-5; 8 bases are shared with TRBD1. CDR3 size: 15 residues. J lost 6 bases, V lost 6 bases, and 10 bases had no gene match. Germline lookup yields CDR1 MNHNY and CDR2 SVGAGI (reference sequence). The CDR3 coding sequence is TGTGCCAGCAGAGCAGACAGGGGTGACAGTCAGCCCCAGCATTTT. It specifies CASRADRGDSQPQHF.

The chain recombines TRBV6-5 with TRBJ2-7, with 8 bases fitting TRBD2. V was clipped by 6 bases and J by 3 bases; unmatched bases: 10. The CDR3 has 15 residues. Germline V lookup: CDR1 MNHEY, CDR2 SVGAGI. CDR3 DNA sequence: TGTGCCAGCAGCCAACCCGGGACTAGTCTCTACGAGCAGTACTTC. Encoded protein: CASSQPGTSLYEQYF.

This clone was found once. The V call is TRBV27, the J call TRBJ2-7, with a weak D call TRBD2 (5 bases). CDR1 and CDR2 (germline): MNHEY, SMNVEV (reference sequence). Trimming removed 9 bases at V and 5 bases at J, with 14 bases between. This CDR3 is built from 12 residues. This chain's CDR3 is CARKGVNHEQYF. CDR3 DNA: TGTGCCAGAAAGGGAGTTAATCACGAGCAGTACTTC.

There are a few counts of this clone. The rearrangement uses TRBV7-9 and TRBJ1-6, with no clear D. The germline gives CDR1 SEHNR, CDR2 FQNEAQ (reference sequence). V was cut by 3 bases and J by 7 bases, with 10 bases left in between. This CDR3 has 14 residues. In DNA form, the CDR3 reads TGTGCCAGCAGCTTCGGCAGGTCGAATTCACCCCTCCACTTT. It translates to CASSFGRSNSPLHF.

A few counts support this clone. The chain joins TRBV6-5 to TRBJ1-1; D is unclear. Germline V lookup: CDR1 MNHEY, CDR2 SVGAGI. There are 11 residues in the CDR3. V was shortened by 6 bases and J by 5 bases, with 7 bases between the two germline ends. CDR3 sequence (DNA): TGTGCCAGCAGGGCGGCTACTGAAGCTTTCTTT. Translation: CASRAATEAFF.

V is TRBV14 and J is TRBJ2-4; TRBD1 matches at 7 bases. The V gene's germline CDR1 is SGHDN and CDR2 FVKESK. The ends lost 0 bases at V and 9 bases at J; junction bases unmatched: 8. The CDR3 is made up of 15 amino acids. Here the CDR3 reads CASSQDQWPGGIQYF. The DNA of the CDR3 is TGTGCCAGCAGCCAAGACCAGTGGCCAGGGGGCATTCAGTACTTC. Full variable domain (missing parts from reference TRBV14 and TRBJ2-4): EAGVTQFPSHSVIEKGQTVTLRCDPISGHDNLYWYRRVMGKEIKFLLHFVKESKQDESGMPNNRFLAERTGGTYSTLKVQPAELEDSGVYFCASSQDQWPGGIQYFGAGTRLSVL.